The T cell receptor beta chain under discussion was sequenced for a study of blood T cell repertoires in COVID-19. The protocol was immunoSEQ multiplex PCR, while the TCRdb copy is restricted to in-frame clones and leaves out a portion. The sample lists about 480,000 clones, around nine tenths occurring once. CDR1 SEHNR and CDR2 FQNEAQ come from the germline V gene (reference sequence). With 4 bases clipped from V and 4 bases from J, the junction kept 11 bases outside the gene matches. The CDR3 is made up of 17 amino acids. The table lists this clone with a count of one. The sequencing input was PBMCs or T cells enriched from blood (not recorded which). The chain couples TRBV7-9 to TRBJ2-1; 9 bases match TRBD2. This TCR came from a woman aged 40-49 years who had recovered from COVID-19. The CDR3 loop is CASSSSLSGSFYNEQFF. CDR3 DNA: TGTGCCAGCAGCTCATCCCTTAGCGGGAGTTTTTACAATGAGCAGTTCTTC.